Presented here are 3 T cell receptor beta chains from one specimen sequenced in a study of blood T cell repertoires in COVID-19. The protocol was immunoSEQ multiplex PCR, while the TCRdb copy is restricted to in-frame clones and leaves out a portion. This sample has 200,000 to 300,000 clones; about 81% occur once, and the top ten carry around 12%. Material: peripheral blood. The receptors come from a woman in her sixties with active or convalescent COVID-19.

The chain carries TRBV25-1 and TRBJ2-1; a possible D gene is TRBD2 (5 bases). V lost 3 bases to trimming and J lost 6 bases, with 12 bases between them. The germline gives CDR1 MGHDK, CDR2 SYGVNS. The CDR3 is made up of 14 amino acids. CDR3 protein: CASSDLPLVNEQFF. CDR3 DNA sequence: TGTGCCAGCAGTGACCTCCCACTAGTCAATGAGCAGTTCTTC.

This chain uses TRBV5-4 with TRBJ2-6, with 8 nucleotides matching TRBD1. The germline V gene encodes CDR1 SGHNT and CDR2 YYREEE (reference sequence). V was pared by 3 bases and J by 0 bases, with 5 bases of the junction left unmatched. This CDR3 has 17 amino acids. DNA of the CDR3: TGTGCCAGCAGCTCCCGGACAGGGAGCTCTGGGGCCAACGTCCTGACTTTC. Translating it yields CASSSRTGSSGANVLTF.

The J gene is TRBJ1-1, the V gene TRBV5-1, with D tentatively TRBD1 (5 bases). The CDR3 extends over 15 amino acids. V was cut by 3 bases and J by 1 base, with 13 bases left in between. Germline V gene sequence: CDR1 SGHRS, CDR2 YFSETQ. In DNA, the CDR3 is TGCGCCAGCAGCTACAGGTGGGGCGGGAACACTGAAGCTTTCTTT. Encoded protein: CASSYRWGGNTEAFF.